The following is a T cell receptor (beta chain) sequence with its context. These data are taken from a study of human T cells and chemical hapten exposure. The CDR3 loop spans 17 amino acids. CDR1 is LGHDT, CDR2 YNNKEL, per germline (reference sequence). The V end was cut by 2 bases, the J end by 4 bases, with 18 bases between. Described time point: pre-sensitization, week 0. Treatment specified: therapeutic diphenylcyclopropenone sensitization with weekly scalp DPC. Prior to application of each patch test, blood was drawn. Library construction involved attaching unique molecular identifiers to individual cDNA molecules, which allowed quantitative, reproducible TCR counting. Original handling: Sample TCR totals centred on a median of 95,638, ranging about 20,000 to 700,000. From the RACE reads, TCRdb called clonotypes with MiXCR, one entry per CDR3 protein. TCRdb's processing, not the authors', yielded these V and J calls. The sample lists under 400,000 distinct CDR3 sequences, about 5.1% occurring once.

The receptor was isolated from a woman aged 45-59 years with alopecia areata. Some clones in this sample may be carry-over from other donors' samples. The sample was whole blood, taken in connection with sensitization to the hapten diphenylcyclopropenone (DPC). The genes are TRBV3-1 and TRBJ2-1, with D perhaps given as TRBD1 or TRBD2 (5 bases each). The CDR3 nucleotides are TGTGCCAGCAGCCAATCCCAGGGAGCTGCTTTGTACAATGAGCAGTTCTTC. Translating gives CASSQSQGAALYNEQFF.